Detailed here is one T cell receptor beta chain. Its antigen is as yet unknown. The sample belongs to a study of cytomegalovirus exposure and HLA in healthy donors. Study as a whole: Among the approximately 400 genotyped donors, approximately 82% were placed in the Caucasian-associated ancestry cluster. Study results and caveats: Follow-up analysis later connected one missense variant in DCLRE1C with trimming of TCR beta V- and J-genes. Per a prior analysis, the majority of TCR beta V segments were productive roughly 90% or roughly 30% of the time.

Trimming left V 0 bases short and J 8 bases short, with 14 bases between. Germline CDR1 is SGHRS and CDR2 is YFSETQ. The CDR3 consists of 14 residues. Use of 60 Vbeta and 13 Jbeta primers characterized the PCR. The repertoire was sequenced with immunoSEQ multiplex PCR; TCRdb's copy has only in-frame clones and lacks some. The sample gives 160,000 or so clones, approximately 80% of which show up once; about 1.4% is in the top ten. V gene TRBV5-1 combines with J gene TRBJ1-2; D is perhaps TRBD1 (5 bases). The sequencing sample was made of PBMCs. This clonotype was obtained from a woman aged 18-35 years in good health and CMV-seronegative. CDR3 amino acids: CASSLARQSAGYTF. The CDR3 DNA follows: TGCGCCAGCAGCTTGGCCCGACAGTCCGCGGGCTACACCTTC. Full variable domain (rest looked up from reference TRBV5-1 and TRBJ1-2): KAGVTQTPRYLIKTRGQQVTLSCSPISGHRSVSWYQQTPGQGLQFLFEYFSETQRNKGNFPGRFSGRQFSNSRSEMNVSTLELGDSALYLCASSLARQSAGYTFGSGTRLTVV.